Listed here are 16 T cell receptor beta chains from one sample, sequenced in a study of blood T cell repertoires in COVID-19. Clones were read by immunoSEQ multiplex PCR, and TCRdb kept only the in-frame ones, dropping some. The sample has more than 200,000 clones, over 75% seen once. Sequences were obtained from PBMCs or T cells enriched from blood (not recorded which). The receptors originated from a man aged 25-40 years with acute COVID-19.

The chain carries TRBV7-2 and TRBJ1-2; TRBD1 matches 8 bases. The CDR3 spans 16 residues. V gave up 4 bases and J gave up 4 bases; unmatched junction bases: 11. CDR1 SGHTA and CDR2 FQGNSA come from the germline V gene. CDR3 residues: CASSSTGTGLFYGYTF. The CDR3 bases are TGTGCCAGCAGCTCAACCGGGACAGGTCTTTTCTATGGCTACACCTTC. The variable domain in full, completed from reference TRBV7-2 and TRBJ1-2, reads GAGVSQSPSNKVTEKGKDVELRCDPISGHTALYWYRQSLGQGLEFLIYFQGNSAPDKSGLPSDRFSAERTGGSVSTLTIQRTQQEDSAVYLCASSSTGTGLFYGYTFGSGTRLTVV.

The V call is TRBV5-4, the J call TRBJ2-7, with a tentative D call TRBD2 (6 bases). Between the trimmed V and J ends, which lost 3 bases and 3 bases, there was a span of 16 bases. CDR1 is SGHNT and CDR2 is YYREEE in the germline V gene (reference sequence). The CDR3 is 15 amino acids. This CDR3 reads CASSSTGTPHYEQYF. In DNA form, the CDR3 reads TGTGCCAGCAGCTCGACCGGGACTCCACACTACGAGCAGTACTTC.

This clone was recorded once. The genes are TRBV7-4 and TRBJ1-1, with D maybe TRBD1 (5 bases). Germline loops: CDR1 SGHVT, CDR2 SQSDAQ. The CDR3 consists of 17 residues. Trimming took 1 base from V and 3 from J, leaving 18 bases between them. CDR3: CASSLGCGGSSDTEAFF. The CDR3 coding sequence is TGTGCCAGCAGCTTAGGTTGTGGGGGGTCTTCGGACACTGAAGCTTTCTTT.

This clone occurred many times. The CDR3 DNA reads as TGTGCCAGCAAGTACCAGGGTTACGAGCAGTACTTC. It encodes CASKYQGYEQYF. The chain employs TRBV2 and TRBJ2-7, with D possibly TRBD1 on 5 matching bases. Trimming stripped 7 bases from V and 4 bases from J, with 11 bases between. Germline lookup yields CDR1 SNHLY and CDR2 FYNNEI. This CDR3 region has 12 residues.

The CDR3 DNA is TGCGCCAGCAGCCCGGGACAGAGCACAGATACGCAGTATTTT. It encodes CASSPGQSTDTQYF. The chain recombines TRBV5-1 with TRBJ2-3; 7 nucleotides agree with TRBD1. The CDR3 is made up of 14 amino acids. The V and J ends lost 4 bases and 0 bases, in that order; junction bases with no gene match: 2. Germline values: CDR1 SGHRS, CDR2 YFSETQ.

The chain recombines TRBV7-9 with TRBJ2-3; D is perhaps TRBD2 (6 bases). Trimming removed 6 bases at V and 4 bases at J, with 14 bases between. Germline V lookup: CDR1 SEHNR, CDR2 FQNEAQ (reference sequence). The CDR3 is 14 residues long. CDR3 nucleotide sequence: TGTGCCAGCAGTCCGGGGACTCCGCCAGATACGCAGTATTTT. It translates to CASSPGTPPDTQYF. Combining the CDR3 with reference TRBV7-9 and TRBJ2-3 gives the whole variable domain DTGVSQNPRHKITKRGQNVTFRCDPISEHNRLYWYRQTLGQGPEFLTYFQNEAQLEKSRLLSDRFSAERPKGSFSTLEIQRTEQGDSAMYLCASSPGTPPDTQYFGPGTRLTVL.

The chain combines TRBV10-2 with TRBJ2-1; D not resolved. Per germline, CDR1 WSHSY and CDR2 SAAADI. This CDR3 contains 11 residues. With 6 bases removed from V and 4 bases from J, the gap between germline ends came to 4 bases. CDR3 amino acids: CASSPYNEQFF. The CDR3 DNA is TGCGCCAGCAGCCCATACAATGAGCAGTTCTTC.

The sample holds one count of this clone. J is TRBJ2-5 and V is TRBV5-1, with 12 positions matching TRBD2. V trimming: 7 bases; J trimming: 3 bases; junction bases outside the gene matches: 10. Germline V lookup: CDR1 SGHRS, CDR2 YFSETQ. CDR3 length: 16 amino acids. The CDR3 reads CASSLTSGGEEETQYF. Written as DNA, the CDR3 is TGCGCCAGCTCCTTGACTAGCGGGGGAGAGGAAGAGACCCAGTACTTC.

The chain uses TRBV9 and TRBJ1-1; no firm D call. With 7 bases removed from V and 0 bases from J, the gap between germline ends came to 10 bases. Per the germline V gene, CDR1 is SGDLS and CDR2 is YYNGEE. The CDR3 totals 13 residues. The CDR3 DNA reads as TGTGCCAGCGGCTCAGGCATGAACACTGAAGCTTTCTTT. The encoded protein is CASGSGMNTEAFF.

This chain connects TRBV6-5 to TRBJ2-1; 12 bases fit TRBD2. V shed 6 bases, J shed 10 bases, and the junction held 10 bases outside the gene matches. This CDR3 contains 15 residues. Germline V lookup: CDR1 MNHEY, CDR2 SVGAGI. For the CDR3, the DNA is TGTGCCAGCAGCGTACCTAGCGGGGGGGCCGGAGAGCAGTTCTTC. This gives the protein CASSVPSGGAGEQFF.

The chain employs TRBV11-2 and TRBJ2-7; the match to TRBD2 covers 11 bases. The CDR3 totals 16 residues. V shed 1 base, J shed 2 bases, and the junction held 4 bases outside the gene matches. The V gene's germline CDR1 is SGHAT and CDR2 FQNNGV. The chain's CDR3 is CASSLGASGGPYEQYF. The DNA for the CDR3 is TGTGCCAGCAGCTTAGGGGCTAGCGGGGGGCCCTACGAGCAGTACTTC.

This clone came up once. This chain connects TRBV2 to TRBJ2-6; D not certain. Germline CDR1 is SNHLY and CDR2 is FYNNEI. The CDR3 totals 13 residues. V lost 7 bases to trimming and J lost 4 bases, with 8 bases between them. The CDR3 is CASTSAGANVLTF. Here the CDR3 DNA reads TGTGCCAGCACCAGCGCCGGGGCCAACGTCCTGACTTTC. The full variable domain, in which reference TRBV2 and TRBJ2-6 provide the parts outside the CDR3, is EPEVTQTPSHQVTQMGQEVILRCVPISNHLYFYWYRQILGQKVEFLVSFYNNEISEKSEIFDDQFSVERPDGSNFTLKIRSTKLEDSAMYFCASTSAGANVLTFGAGSRLTVL.

This clone was counted between two and nine times. The chain links TRBV11-2 to TRBJ1-1; the D gene is possibly TRBD1 (5 bases). Trimming shortened V by 8 bases and J by 4 bases, and 17 bases separated the two germline ends. The CDR3 covers 14 residues. The germline V gene encodes CDR1 SGHAT and CDR2 FQNNGV. DNA for the CDR3: TGTGCCAGCTTTCACGGGGGGTCTTCCACTGAAGCTTTCTTT. This sequence encodes CASFHGGSSTEAFF.

The chain employs TRBV3-1 (or the pseudogene TRBV3-2) and TRBJ1-6, with D perhaps TRBD1 (5 bases). The V and J ends lost 4 bases and 8 bases respectively, with 12 bases between them. This CDR3 contains 14 residues. Germline CDR1 and CDR2: LGHDT and YNNKEL (reference sequence). CDR3 region: CASSPGGDYSPLHF. CDR3 sequence (DNA): TGTGCCAGCAGCCCCGGTGGGGACTATTCACCCCTCCACTTT.

The chain couples TRBV19 to TRBJ1-2; tentative D call: TRBD1 (5 bases). Germline CDR1 and CDR2: LNHDA and SQIVND (reference sequence). CDR3 length: 13 amino acids. The V and J ends lost 7 bases and 2 bases respectively, with 11 bases between them. The CDR3 is CASNRDSNYGYTF. The CDR3 bases are TGTGCCAGTAATCGGGACTCAAACTATGGCTACACCTTC.

V usage is TRBV5-1 and J usage is TRBJ2-3; 9 nucleotides match TRBD2. V was pared by 3 bases and J by 4 bases, with 9 bases of the junction left unmatched. The CDR3 consists of 16 residues. Germline CDR1 SGHRS, CDR2 YFSETQ. In nucleotides, the CDR3 is TGCGCCAGCAGCTCCTTGGGTAGCGGGGGTTCAGATACGCAGTATTTT. It codes for CASSSLGSGGSDTQYF.